This TCR beta chain was obtained from a study of metastatic and nonmetastatic thyroid tumors. Study overall: Repertoire comparisons spanned blood and tumor or nodule tissue from malignant and benign thyroid patients. General study results and limits: In blood and tumor, TCR beta diversity was reportedly significantly higher in malignant thyroid tumors than in benign nodules.

Not a single patient had been given any form of treatment at any point before undergoing thyroid surgery. Losses at the gene ends were 3 bases for V and 5 bases for J; bases not matched to a gene: 6. This CDR3 contains 14 residues. Germline-derived CDR1 and CDR2 are MNHNY and SVGAGI (reference sequence). In this sample, this clone turned up many times. What it binds is unknown. Original methodology: A classifier of distant metastasis in papillary thyroid cancer was built from CDR3 differences (across clinicopathological groups). TCRdb re-analyzed the PCR reads using MiXCR. TCRdb assigned the V and J calls; the authors' analysis was not used. Of thousands of clones listed, about a third are singletons.

The gene calls are TRBV6-6 and TRBJ2-5, with 7 bases matching TRBD1. The source material was adjacent normal tissue. The receptor's source is a female donor with papillary thyroid cancer or a benign thyroid nodule (not recorded which). Some clones in this sample may be carry-over from other donors' samples. CDR3 nucleotide sequence: TGTGCCAGCAGTTATAGTAGGGGGCTGGAGACCCAGTACTTC. Protein product: CASSYSRGLETQYF.